What follows are 5 T cell receptor beta chains derived from one specimen sequenced in a study of shared clonotypes between healthy human individuals (dated by TCRdb to the early 2020s). Library generation was performed with the immunoSEQ multiplex PCR assay. Here the immuneACCESS table is served through TCRdb, limited to in-frame sequences with V and J called. Missing clones are a known gap in these copies; in checked studies unresolved V genes cover under half, and the rest lacks a known reason. For this sample the table gives 2 million to 2.5 million clones, of which 95% were detected only once. The top ten clones comprise roughly 0.13% of the sample. Sequencing was performed on naive CD4+ T cells sorted from blood. The sample's cell subset or site label, in plain terms: CD45RA+ positively selected. The receptor source for this set is a man aged 18 to 29 in good health.

The chain uses TRBV6-6 and TRBJ1-4; 7 nucleotides line up with TRBD1. In germline, CDR1 is MNHNY, CDR2 SVGAGI (reference sequence). The CDR3 loop spans 14 amino acids. V lost 5 bases, J lost 8 bases, and 8 bases stayed unmatched. In nucleotides, the CDR3 is TGTGCCAGCAGTCACAGGGGATTGGGGGAAAAACTGTTTTTT. It specifies CASSHRGLGEKLFF.

This clone was detected only once. The chain links TRBV5-1 to TRBJ1-6; perhaps TRBD1 as D (5 bases). The germline V gene has CDR1 SGHRS and CDR2 YFSETQ. The CDR3 is 14 residues long. Trimming removed 0 bases at V and 11 bases at J, with 12 bases between. CDR3 amino acids: CASSLGAGLAPLHF. The CDR3, as DNA: TGCGCCAGCAGCTTGGGCGCAGGGCTGGCACCCCTCCACTTT.

This chain uses TRBV7-8 with TRBJ2-7; either TRBD1 or TRBD2 may fit D (7 bases each). From germline, CDR1 is SGHVS and CDR2 FQNEAQ. CDR3 length: 13 amino acids. The germline V and J ends were trimmed by 11 bases and 2 bases, with 16 bases remaining between them. CDR3: CASSRGGPYEQYF. The CDR3, as DNA: TGTGCCTCATCCAGGGGGGGCCCCTACGAGCAGTACTTC.

J is TRBJ1-6 and V is TRBV30; 7 positions match TRBD1. V lost 3 bases and J lost 13; bases outside the gene matches: 12. This CDR3 comprises 14 residues. Germline V gives CDR1 GTSNPN, CDR2 SVGIG (reference sequence). CDR3 sequence (DNA): TGTGCCTGGAGGCAACAGGGGCCCAACCCCCCCCTCCACTTT. This sequence encodes CAWRQQGPNPPLHF.

The chain's CDR3 is CSARLGEGQYF. CDR3 DNA sequence: TGCAGTGCTCGACTAGGGGAGGGCCAGTACTTC. The chain employs TRBV20-1 and TRBJ2-5, with TRBD2 identical over 7 bases. Per the germline V gene, CDR1 is DFQATT and CDR2 is SNEGSKA (reference sequence). The CDR3 extends over 11 amino acids. Trimming removed 5 bases from V and 10 bases from J; junction bases left unmatched: 7.